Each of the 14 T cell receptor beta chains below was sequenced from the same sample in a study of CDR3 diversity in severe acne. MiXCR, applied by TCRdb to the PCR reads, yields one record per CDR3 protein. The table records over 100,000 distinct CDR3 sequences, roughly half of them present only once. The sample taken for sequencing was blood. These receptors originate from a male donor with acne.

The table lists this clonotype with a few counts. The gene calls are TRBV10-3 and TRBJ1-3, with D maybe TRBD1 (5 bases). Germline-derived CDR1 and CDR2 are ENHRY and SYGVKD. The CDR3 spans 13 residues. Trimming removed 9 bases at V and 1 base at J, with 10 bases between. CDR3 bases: TGTGCCATTACCGACAGTTCTGGAAACACCATATATTTT. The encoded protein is CAITDSSGNTIYF.

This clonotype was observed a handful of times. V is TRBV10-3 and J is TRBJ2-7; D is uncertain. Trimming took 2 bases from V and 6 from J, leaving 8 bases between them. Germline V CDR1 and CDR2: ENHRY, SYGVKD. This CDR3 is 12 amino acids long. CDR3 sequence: CAISEVFVEQYF. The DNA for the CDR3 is TGTGCCATCAGTGAGGTTTTCGTCGAGCAGTACTTC.

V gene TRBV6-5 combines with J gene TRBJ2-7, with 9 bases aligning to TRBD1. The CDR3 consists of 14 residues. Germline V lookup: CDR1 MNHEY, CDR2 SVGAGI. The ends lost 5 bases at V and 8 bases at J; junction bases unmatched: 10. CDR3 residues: CASSTGGAFSKQYF. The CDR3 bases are TGTGCCAGCAGTACAGGGGGCGCGTTTAGTAAGCAGTACTTC.

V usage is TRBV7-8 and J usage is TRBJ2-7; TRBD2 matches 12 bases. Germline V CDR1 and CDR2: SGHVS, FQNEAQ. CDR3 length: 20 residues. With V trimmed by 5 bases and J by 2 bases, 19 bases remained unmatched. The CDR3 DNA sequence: TGTGCCAGCAGCCCCCGACTAGCGGGAGACTTCGGGAGGAAGGCCTACGAGCAGTACTTC. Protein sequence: CASSPRLAGDFGRKAYEQYF.

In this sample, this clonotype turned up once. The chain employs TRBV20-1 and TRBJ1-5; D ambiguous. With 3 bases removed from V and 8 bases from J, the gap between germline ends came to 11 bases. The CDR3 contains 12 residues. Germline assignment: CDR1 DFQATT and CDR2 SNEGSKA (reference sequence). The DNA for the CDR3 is TGCAGTGCTAGGTCTAGCAGGAAGCCCCAGCATTTT. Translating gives CSARSSRKPQHF.

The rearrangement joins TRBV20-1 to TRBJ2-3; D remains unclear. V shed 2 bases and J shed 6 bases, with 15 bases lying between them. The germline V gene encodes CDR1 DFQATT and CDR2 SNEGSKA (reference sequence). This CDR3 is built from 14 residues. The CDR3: CSARSVAEIDTQYF. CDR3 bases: TGCAGTGCTAGATCCGTCGCAGAGATTGATACGCAGTATTTT.

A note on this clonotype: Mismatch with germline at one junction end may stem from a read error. The CDR3 nucleotides read TGCGCCAGCAGCCAAGATTCGGCCGTCTATGGCTACACCTTC. Protein: CASSQDSAVYGYTF. This chain links TRBV7-2 with TRBJ1-2; no clear D gene. The germline CDR1 and CDR2 sequences are SGHTA and FQGNSA. The length of the CDR3 is 14 residues.

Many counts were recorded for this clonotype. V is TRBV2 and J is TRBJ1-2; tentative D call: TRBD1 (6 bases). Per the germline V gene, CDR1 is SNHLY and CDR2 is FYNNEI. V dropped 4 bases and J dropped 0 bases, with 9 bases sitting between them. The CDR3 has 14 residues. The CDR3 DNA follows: TGTGCCAGCAGTGTTACAGGGACTAACTATGGCTACACCTTC. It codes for CASSVTGTNYGYTF.

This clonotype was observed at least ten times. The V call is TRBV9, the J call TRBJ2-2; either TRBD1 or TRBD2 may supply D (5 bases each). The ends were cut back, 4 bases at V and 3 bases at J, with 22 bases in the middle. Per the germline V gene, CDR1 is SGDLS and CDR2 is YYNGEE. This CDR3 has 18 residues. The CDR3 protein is CASSSPIARGGDTGELFF. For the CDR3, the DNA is TGTGCCAGCAGCTCTCCGATAGCGAGGGGCGGTGACACCGGGGAGCTGTTTTTT.

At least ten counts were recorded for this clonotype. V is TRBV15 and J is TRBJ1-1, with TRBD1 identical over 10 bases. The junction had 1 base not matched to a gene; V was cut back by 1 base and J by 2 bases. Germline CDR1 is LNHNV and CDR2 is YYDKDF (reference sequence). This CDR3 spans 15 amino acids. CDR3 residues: CATSRATGGNTEAFF. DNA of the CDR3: TGTGCCACCAGCAGAGCGACAGGGGGCAACACTGAAGCTTTCTTT.

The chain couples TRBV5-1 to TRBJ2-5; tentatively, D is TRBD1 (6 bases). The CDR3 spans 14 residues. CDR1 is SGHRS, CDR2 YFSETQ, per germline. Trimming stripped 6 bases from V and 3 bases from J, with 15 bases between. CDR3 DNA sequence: TGCGCCAGCATTTGGGGGCAGGAGAAAGAGACCCAGTACTTC. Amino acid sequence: CASIWGQEKETQYF.

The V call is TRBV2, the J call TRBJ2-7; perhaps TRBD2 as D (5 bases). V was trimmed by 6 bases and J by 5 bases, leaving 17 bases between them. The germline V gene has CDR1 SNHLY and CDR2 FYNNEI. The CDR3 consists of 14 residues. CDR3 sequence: CASRDGIGLNEQYF. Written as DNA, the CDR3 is TGTGCCAGCAGAGACGGGATAGGGCTCAACGAGCAGTACTTC.

The CDR3 sequence: CSALTSGMGPGQETQYF. The CDR3 DNA follows: TGCAGTGCCCTGACTAGCGGGATGGGACCTGGACAAGAGACCCAGTACTTC. J is TRBJ2-5 and V is TRBV20-1, with 11 positions matching TRBD2. The V segment lost 6 bases and the J segment 2 bases; nucleotides outside the gene matches: 14. There are 17 residues in the CDR3. Germline values: CDR1 DFQATT, CDR2 SNEGSKA (reference sequence).

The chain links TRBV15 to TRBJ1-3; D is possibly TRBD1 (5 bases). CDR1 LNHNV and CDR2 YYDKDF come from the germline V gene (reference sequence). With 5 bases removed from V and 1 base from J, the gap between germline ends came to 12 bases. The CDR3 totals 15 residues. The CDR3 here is CATSPRGGSGNTIYF. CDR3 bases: TGTGCCACCAGCCCGCGGGGGGGATCTGGAAACACCATATATTTT.